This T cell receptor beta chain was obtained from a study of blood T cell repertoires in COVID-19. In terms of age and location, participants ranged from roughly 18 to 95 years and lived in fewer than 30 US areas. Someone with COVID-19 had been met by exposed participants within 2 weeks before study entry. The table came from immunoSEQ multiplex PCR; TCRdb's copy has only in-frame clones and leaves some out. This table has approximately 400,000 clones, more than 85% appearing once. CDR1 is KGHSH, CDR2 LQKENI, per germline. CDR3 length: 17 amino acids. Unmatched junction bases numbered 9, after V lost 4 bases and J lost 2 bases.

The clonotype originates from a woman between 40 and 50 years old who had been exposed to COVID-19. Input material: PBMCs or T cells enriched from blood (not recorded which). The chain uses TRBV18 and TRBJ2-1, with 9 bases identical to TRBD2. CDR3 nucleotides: TGTGCCAGCTCACGCCCGATAAGCGGGGGGACCTACAATGAGCAGTTCTTC. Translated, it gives CASSRPISGGTYNEQFF. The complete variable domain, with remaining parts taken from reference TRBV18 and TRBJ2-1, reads NAGVMQNPRHLVRRRGQEARLRCSPMKGHSHVYWYRQLPEEGLKFMVYLQKENIIDESGMPKERFSAEFPKEGPSILRIQQVVRGDSAAYFCASSRPISGGTYNEQFFGPGTRLTVL.